This TCR beta chain was sequenced for a study of blood T cell repertoires in COVID-19. The overall study: COVID-19 samples from acute and convalescent phases originated in the United States, Italy and Spain. T cells, B-cell-depleted T cells, or PBMCs supplied cDNA or gDNA.

The germline V gene encodes CDR1 MNHEY and CDR2 SVGAGI. Trimming removed 5 bases from V and 4 bases from J; junction bases left unmatched: 8. This CDR3 comprises 15 residues. Original processing notes: Amplified reference gene primers provided the basis for estimating nucleated cell counts. Using immunoSEQ multiplex PCR, the repertoire was profiled, and TCRdb retains in-frame clones only, with some absent. V, J and clone size were drawn from that table, and D and trimming were deduced from the DNA. This sample has around 200,000 clones, with around 80% found just once. This sequence joins TRBV6-5 and TRBJ2-7, with 10 bases fitting TRBD1. This clonotype was obtained from a man over 45 with active or convalescent COVID-19. Material for sequencing was peripheral blood. DNA for the CDR3: TGTGCCAGCAGTCCCCGCCGGGGACAGGGGTACGAGCAGTACTTC. This gives the protein CASSPRRGQGYEQYF.